The clone carrying this T cell receptor beta chain was observed at least ten times. Its cognate antigen is unknown. Within the sample, other DNA sequences also encode this same CDR3. The data stem from a study of beta chain features in type 1 diabetes. Sort purity for all populations was recorded as exceeding 98%. Every isolated RNA sample was fully reverse transcribed, so sequencing captured expressed TCRB transcripts. Generated by immunoSEQ multiplex PCR, the TCRdb table keeps only in-frame clones and is missing some. The sample holds around 320,000 clones, about 14% seen once. CDR3 length: 14 amino acids. The V and J ends lost 3 bases and 0 bases respectively, with 6 bases between them. Germline CDR1 reads KGHSH; CDR2 reads LQKENI. General observations from the study: Since sequencing was performed on cDNA, cells with high TCR expression could be over-represented. Among all four CD4+ subsets, Type 1 diabetes patients had TCRB CDR3s that were moderately but significantly shorter.

Sequencing was performed on central memory CD4+ T cells from blood. The rearrangement links TRBV18 to TRBJ1-5; tentatively, D is TRBD1 (5 bases). The receptor comes from a man aged 25-45 years in good health. The CDR3 sequence is CASSPRGSNQPQHF. In nucleotides, the CDR3 is TGTGCCAGCTCACCGAGGGGTAGCAATCAGCCCCAGCATTTT.